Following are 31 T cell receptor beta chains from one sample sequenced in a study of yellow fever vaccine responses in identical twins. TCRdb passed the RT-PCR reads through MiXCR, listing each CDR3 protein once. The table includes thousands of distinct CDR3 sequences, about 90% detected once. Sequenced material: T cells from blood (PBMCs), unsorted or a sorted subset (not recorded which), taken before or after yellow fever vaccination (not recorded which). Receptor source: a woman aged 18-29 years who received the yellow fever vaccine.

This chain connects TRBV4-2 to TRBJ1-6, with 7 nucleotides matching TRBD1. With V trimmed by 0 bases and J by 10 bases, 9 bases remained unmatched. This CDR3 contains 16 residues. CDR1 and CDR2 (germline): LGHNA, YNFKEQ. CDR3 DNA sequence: TGTGCCAGCAGCCAAGATCAGGGGGAGGGTAGCTCACCCCTCCACTTT. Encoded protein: CASSQDQGEGSSPLHF.

The DNA of the CDR3 is TGTGCCAGCAGTTTAGGATCGGGGACGAACACCGGGGAGCTGTTTTTT. Its protein product is CASSLGSGTNTGELFF. V and J are TRBV12-3 or TRBV12-4 and TRBJ2-2; perhaps TRBD2 as D (5 bases). The CDR3 has 16 residues. Trimming stripped 1 base from V and 0 bases from J, with 9 bases between.

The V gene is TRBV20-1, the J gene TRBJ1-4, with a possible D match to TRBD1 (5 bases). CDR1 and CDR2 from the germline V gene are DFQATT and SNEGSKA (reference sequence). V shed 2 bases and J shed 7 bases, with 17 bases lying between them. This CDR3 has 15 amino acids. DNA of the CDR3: TGCAGTGCTAGACTCGACGGATCCGGGGGTGAAAAACTGTTTTTT. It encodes CSARLDGSGGEKLFF.

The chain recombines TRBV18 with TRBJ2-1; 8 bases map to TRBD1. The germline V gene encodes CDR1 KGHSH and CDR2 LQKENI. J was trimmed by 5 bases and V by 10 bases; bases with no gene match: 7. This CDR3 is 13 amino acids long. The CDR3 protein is CANSRGLDNEQFF. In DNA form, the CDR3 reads TGTGCCAACAGCAGGGGGCTGGACAATGAGCAGTTCTTC.

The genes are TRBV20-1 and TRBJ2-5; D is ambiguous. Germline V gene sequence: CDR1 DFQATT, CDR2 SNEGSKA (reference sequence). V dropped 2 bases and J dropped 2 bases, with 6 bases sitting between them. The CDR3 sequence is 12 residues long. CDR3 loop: CSARHPQETQYF. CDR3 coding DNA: TGCAGTGCTAGACACCCGCAAGAGACCCAGTACTTC.

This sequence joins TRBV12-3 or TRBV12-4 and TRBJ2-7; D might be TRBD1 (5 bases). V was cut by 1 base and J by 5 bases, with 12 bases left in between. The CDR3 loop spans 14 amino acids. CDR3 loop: CASSLGAGKNEQYF. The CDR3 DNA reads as TGTGCCAGCAGTTTAGGGGCAGGGAAGAACGAGCAGTACTTC.

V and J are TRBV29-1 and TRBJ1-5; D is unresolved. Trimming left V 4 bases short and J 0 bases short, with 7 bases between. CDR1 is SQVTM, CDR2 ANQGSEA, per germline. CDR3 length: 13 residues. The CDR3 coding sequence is TGCAGCGTTGTAGCCAATAGCAATCAGCCCCAGCATTTT. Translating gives CSVVANSNQPQHF.

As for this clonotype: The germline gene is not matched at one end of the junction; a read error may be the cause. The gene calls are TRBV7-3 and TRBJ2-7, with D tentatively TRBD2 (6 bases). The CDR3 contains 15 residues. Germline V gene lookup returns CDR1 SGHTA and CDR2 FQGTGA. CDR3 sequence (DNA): TGTGCCAGCAGCGGGGGGTTTATTCCCTCCTACGAGCCGTACTTC. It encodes CASSGGFIPSYEPYF.

CDR3 residues: CARVKRGFF. DNA of the CDR3: TGTGCTAGAGTTAAACGGGGTTTCTTT. The chain combines TRBV7-7 with TRBJ1-1; D gene uncertain. CDR1 and CDR2 from the germline V gene are SSHAT and FNYEAQ (reference sequence). The CDR3 has 9 residues. The variable domain in full, with the rest retrieved from reference TRBV7-7 and TRBJ1-1, is GAGVSQSPRYKVTKRGQDVTLRCDPISSHATLYWYQQALGQGPEFLTYFNYEAQPDKSGLPSDRFSAERPEGSISTLTIQRTEQRDSAMYRCARVKRGFFGQGTRLTVV.

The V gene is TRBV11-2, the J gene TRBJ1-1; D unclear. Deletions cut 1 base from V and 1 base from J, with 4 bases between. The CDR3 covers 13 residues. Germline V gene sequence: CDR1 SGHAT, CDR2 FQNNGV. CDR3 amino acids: CASSLGENTEAFF. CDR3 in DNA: TGTGCCAGCAGCTTAGGAGAGAACACTGAAGCTTTCTTT. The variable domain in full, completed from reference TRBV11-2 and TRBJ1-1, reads EAGVAQSPRYKIIEKRQSVAFWCNPISGHATLYWYQQILGQGPKLLIQFQNNGVVDDSQLPKDRFSAERLKGVDSTLKIQPAKLEDSAVYLCASSLGENTEAFFGQGTRLTVV.

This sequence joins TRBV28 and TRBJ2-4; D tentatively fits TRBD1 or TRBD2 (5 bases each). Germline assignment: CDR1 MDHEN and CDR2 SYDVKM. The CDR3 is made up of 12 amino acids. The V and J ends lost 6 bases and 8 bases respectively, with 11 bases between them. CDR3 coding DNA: TGTGCCAGCAGGGAGATGGGGGACATTCAGTACTTC. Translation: CASREMGDIQYF.

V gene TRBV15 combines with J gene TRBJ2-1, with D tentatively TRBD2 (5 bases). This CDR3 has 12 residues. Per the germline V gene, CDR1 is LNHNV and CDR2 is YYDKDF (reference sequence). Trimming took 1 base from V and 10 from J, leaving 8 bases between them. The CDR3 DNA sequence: TGTGCCACCAGCAGAGTCCGGGAAGAGCAGTTCTTC. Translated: CATSRVREEQFF.

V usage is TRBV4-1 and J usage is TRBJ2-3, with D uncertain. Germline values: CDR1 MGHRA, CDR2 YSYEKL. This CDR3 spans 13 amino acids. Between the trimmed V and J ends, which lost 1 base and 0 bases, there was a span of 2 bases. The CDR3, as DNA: TGCGCCAGCAGCCAAGTCAGCACAGATACGCAGTATTTT. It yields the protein CASSQVSTDTQYF.

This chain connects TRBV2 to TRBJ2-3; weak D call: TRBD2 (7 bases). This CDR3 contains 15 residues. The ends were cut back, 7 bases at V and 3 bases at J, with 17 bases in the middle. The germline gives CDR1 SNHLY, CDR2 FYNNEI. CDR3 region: CASKRWGGPTDTQYF. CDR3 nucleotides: TGTGCCAGCAAGAGGTGGGGGGGGCCTACAGATACGCAGTATTTT. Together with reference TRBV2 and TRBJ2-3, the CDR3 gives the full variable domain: EPEVTQTPSHQVTQMGQEVILRCVPISNHLYFYWYRQILGQKVEFLVSFYNNEISEKSEIFDDQFSVERPDGSNFTLKIRSTKLEDSAMYFCASKRWGGPTDTQYFGPGTRLTVL.

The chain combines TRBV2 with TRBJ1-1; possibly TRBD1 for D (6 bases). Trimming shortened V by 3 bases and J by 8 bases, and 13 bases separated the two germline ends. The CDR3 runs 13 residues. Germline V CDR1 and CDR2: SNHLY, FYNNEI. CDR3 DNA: TGTGCCAGCAGTGAGCTTCTAGGGACAGAAGCTTTCTTT. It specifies CASSELLGTEAFF.

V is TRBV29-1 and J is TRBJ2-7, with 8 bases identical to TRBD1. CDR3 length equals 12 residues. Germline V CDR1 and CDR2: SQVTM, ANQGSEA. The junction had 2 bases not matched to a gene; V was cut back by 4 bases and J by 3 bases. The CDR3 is CSVGTGIYEQYF. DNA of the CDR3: TGCAGCGTTGGGACAGGGATCTACGAGCAGTACTTC.

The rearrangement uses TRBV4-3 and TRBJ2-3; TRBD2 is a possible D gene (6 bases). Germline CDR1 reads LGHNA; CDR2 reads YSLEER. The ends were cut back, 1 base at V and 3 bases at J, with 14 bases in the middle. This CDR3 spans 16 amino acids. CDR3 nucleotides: TGCGCCAGCAGCCAAGTTTTTGGGGGAGGAACAGATACGCAGTATTTT. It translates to CASSQVFGGGTDTQYF.

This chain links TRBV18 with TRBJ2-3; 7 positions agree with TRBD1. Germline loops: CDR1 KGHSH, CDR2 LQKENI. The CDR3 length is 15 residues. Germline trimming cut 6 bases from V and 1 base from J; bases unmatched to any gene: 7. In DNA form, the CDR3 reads TGTGCCAGCTCTCAGAGACAGGGCCGCACAGATACGCAGTATTTT. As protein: CASSQRQGRTDTQYF.

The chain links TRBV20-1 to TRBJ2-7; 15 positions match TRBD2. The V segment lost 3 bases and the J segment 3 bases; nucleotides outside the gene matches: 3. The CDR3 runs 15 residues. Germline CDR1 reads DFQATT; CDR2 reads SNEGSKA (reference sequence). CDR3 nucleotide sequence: TGCAGTGCTAGTGCGGGACTAGCGGGAGGCTACGAGCAGTACTTC. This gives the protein CSASAGLAGGYEQYF.

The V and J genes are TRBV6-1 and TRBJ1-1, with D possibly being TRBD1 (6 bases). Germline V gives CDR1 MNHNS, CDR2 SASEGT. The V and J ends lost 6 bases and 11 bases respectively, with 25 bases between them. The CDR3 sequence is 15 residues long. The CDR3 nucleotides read TGTGCCAGCAGCACCAACCAGGGGCTTAACATTGGCGCTTTCTTT. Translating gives CASSTNQGLNIGAFF.

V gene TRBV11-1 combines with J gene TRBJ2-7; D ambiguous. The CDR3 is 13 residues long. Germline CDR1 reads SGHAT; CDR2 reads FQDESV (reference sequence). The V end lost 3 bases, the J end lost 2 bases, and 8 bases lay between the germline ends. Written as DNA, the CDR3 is TGTGCCAGCAGCTTCCCCCCCGCCTACGAGCAGTACTTC. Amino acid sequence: CASSFPPAYEQYF.

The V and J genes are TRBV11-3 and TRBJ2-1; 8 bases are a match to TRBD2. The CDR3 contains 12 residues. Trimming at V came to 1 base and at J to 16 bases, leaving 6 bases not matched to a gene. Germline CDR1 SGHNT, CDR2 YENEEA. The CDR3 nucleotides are TGTGCCAGCAGCTTAGGACGGACTAGCTCATTCTTC. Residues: CASSLGRTSSFF.

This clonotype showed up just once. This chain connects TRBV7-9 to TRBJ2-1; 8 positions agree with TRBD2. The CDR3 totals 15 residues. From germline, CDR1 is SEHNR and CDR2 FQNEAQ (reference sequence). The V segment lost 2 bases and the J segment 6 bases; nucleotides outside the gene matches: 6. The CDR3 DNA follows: TGTGCCAGCAGCTTACTAACGGGAGGGCCCAATGAGCAGTTCTTC. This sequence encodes CASSLLTGGPNEQFF. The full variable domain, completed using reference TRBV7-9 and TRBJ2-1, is DTGVSQNPRHKITKRGQNVTFRCDPISEHNRLYWYRQTLGQGPEFLTYFQNEAQLEKSRLLSDRFSAERPKGSFSTLEIQRTEQGDSAMYLCASSLLTGGPNEQFFGPGTRLTVL.

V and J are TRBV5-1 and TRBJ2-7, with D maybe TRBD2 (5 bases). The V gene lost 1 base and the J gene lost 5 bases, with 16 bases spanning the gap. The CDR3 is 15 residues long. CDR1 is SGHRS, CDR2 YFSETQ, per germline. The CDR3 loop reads CASSLTRLKLDEQYF. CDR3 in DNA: TGCGCCAGCAGCTTGACACGACTAAAACTGGACGAGCAGTACTTC.

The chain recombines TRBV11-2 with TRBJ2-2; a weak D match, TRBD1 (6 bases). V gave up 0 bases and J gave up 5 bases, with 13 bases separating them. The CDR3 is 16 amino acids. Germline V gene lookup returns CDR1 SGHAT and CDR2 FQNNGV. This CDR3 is CASSLDRTAFTGELFF. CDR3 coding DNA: TGTGCCAGCAGCTTAGACAGGACAGCTTTTACCGGGGAGCTGTTTTTT.

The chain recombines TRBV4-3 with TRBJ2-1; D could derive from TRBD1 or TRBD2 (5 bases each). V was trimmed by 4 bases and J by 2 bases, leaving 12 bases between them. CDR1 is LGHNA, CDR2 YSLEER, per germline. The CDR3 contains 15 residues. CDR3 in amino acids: CASSPGTGTYNEQFF. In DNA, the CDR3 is TGCGCCAGCAGCCCCGGGACGGGAACCTACAATGAGCAGTTCTTC.

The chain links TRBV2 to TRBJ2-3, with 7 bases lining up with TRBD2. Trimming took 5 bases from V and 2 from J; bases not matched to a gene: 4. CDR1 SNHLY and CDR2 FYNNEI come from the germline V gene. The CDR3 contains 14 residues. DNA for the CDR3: TGTGCCAGCAGTAAGCGGGGAACCACAGATACGCAGTATTTT. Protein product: CASSKRGTTDTQYF.

CDR3: CSARDLRTDNSPLHF. CDR3 in DNA: TGCAGTGCTAGAGATCTTAGGACAGATAATTCACCCCTCCACTTT. The chain is built from TRBV20-1 and TRBJ1-6, with TRBD1 as a possible D gene (6 bases). The CDR3 length is 15 residues. The germline V and J ends were trimmed by 0 bases and 5 bases, with 11 bases remaining between them. Germline values: CDR1 DFQATT, CDR2 SNEGSKA (reference sequence).

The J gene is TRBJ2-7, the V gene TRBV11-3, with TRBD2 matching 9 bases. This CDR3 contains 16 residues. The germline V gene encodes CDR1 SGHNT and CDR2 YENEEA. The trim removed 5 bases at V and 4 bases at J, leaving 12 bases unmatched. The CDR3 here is CASSPHTGTSLYEQYF. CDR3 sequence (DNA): TGTGCCAGCAGCCCCCACACCGGGACTAGCCTGTACGAGCAGTACTTC.

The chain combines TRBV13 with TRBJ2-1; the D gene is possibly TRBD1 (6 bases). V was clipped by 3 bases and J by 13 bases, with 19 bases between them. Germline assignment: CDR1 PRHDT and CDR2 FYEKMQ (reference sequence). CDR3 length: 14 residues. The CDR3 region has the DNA TGTGCCAGCAGCTTCCTCACAGGGTCAGGGGTACAGTTCTTC. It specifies CASSFLTGSGVQFF.

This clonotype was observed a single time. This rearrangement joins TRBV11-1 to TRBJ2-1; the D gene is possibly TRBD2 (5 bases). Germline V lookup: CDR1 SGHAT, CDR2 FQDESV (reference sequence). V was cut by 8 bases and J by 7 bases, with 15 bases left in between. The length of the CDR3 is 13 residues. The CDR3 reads CASPKDPGNEQFF. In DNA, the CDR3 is TGTGCCAGCCCAAAGGACCCGGGGAATGAGCAGTTCTTC.